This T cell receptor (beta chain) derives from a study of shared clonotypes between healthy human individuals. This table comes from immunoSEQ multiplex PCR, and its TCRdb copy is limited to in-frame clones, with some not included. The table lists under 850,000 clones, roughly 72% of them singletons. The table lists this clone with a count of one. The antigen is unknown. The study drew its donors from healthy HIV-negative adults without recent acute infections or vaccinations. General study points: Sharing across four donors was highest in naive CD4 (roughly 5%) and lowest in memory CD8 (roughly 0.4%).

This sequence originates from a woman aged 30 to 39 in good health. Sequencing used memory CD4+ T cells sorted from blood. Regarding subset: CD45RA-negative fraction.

Here the CDR3 reads CASRPWGEGTDTQYF. DNA of the CDR3: TGTGCCAGCAGGCCCTGGGGGGAGGGCACAGATACGCAGTATTTT. The rearrangement links TRBV28 to TRBJ2-3; the D gene is possibly TRBD2 (6 bases). V was shortened by 6 bases and J by 1 base, with 14 bases between the two germline ends. Germline V CDR1 and CDR2: MDHEN, SYDVKM. This CDR3 contains 15 residues.